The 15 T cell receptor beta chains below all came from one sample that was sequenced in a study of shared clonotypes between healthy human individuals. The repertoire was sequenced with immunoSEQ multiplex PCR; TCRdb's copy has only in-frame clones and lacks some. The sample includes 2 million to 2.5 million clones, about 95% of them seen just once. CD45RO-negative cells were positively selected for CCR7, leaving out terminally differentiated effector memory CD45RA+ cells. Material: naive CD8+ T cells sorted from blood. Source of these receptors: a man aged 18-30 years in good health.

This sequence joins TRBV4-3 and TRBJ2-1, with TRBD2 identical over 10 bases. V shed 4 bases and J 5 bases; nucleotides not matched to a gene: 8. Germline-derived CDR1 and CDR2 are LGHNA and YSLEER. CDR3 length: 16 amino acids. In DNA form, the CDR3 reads TGCGCCAGCAGCCGAGTAGCGGGAGGCGAGGACAATGAGCAGTTCTTC. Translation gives CASSRVAGGEDNEQFF.

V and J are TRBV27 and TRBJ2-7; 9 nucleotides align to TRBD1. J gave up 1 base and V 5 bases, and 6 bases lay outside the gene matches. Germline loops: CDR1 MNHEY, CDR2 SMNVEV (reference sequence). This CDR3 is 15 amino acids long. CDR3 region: CASSTPGQGSYEQYF. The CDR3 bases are TGTGCCAGCAGTACCCCGGGACAGGGATCCTACGAGCAGTACTTC.

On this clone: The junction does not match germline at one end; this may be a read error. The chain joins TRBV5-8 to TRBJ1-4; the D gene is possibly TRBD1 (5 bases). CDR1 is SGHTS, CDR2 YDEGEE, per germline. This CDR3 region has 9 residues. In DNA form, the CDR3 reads TGTGCCAGCAGCCCGACAGCTGATTTT. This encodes CASSPTADF.

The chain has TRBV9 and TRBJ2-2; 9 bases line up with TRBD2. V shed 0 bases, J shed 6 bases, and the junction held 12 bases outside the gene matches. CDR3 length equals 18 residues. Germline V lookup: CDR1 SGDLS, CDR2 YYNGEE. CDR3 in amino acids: CASSVEGSGSMISGELFF. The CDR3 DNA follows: TGTGCCAGCAGCGTAGAGGGTAGCGGGAGTATGATATCCGGGGAGCTGTTTTTT. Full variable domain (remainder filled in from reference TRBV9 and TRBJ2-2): DSGVTQTPKHLITATGQRVTLRCSPRSGDLSVYWYQQSLDQGLQFLIQYYNGEERAKGNILERFSAQQFPDLHSELNLSSLELGDSALYFCASSVEGSGSMISGELFFGEGSRLTVL.

This CDR3 is CASGTGNTIYF. The CDR3 DNA sequence: TGTGCCAGCGGGACAGGAAACACCATATATTTT. The chain recombines TRBV9 with TRBJ1-3; the D gene is possibly TRBD1 (6 bases). Trimming cost V 7 bases and J 4 bases, with 6 bases left between them. CDR1 and CDR2 (germline): SGDLS, YYNGEE. This CDR3 comprises 11 residues.

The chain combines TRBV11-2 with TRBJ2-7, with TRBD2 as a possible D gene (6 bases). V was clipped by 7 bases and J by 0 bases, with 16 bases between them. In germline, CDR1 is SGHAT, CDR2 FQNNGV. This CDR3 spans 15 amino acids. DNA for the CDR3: TGTGCCAGCACCTCCCTGGACGGGAGCTCCTACGAGCAGTACTTC. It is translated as CASTSLDGSSYEQYF.

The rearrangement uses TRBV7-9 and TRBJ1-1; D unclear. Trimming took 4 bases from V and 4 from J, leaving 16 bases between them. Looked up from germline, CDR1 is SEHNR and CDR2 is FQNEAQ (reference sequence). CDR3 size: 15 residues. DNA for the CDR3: TGTGCCAGCAGCTGGGAAGTATCGGCAGGCACTGAAGCTTTCTTT. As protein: CASSWEVSAGTEAFF. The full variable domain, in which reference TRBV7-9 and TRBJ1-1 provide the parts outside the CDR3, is DTGVSQNPRHKITKRGQNVTFRCDPISEHNRLYWYRQTLGQGPEFLTYFQNEAQLEKSRLLSDRFSAERPKGSFSTLEIQRTEQGDSAMYLCASSWEVSAGTEAFFGQGTRLTVV.

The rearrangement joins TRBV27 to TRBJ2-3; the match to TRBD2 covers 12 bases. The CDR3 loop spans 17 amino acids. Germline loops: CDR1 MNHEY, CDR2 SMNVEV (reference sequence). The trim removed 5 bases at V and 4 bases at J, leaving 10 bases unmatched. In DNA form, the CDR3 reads TGTGCCAGCAGTCGTCTAGCGGGAGGGCCTGAGCCAGATACGCAGTATTTT. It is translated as CASSRLAGGPEPDTQYF.

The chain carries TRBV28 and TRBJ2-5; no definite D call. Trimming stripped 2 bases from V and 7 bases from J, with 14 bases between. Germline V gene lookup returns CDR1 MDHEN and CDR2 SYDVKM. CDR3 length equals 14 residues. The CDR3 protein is CASSLNPGAWTQYF. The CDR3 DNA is TGTGCCAGCAGTTTAAATCCCGGAGCCTGGACCCAGTACTTC.

The CDR3 here is CASSDGTFTDADTQYF. CDR3 nucleotide sequence: TGCGCCAGCAGTGATGGGACCTTCACGGACGCAGATACGCAGTATTTT. V usage is TRBV10-2 and J usage is TRBJ2-3; D possibly matches TRBD1 or TRBD2 (5 bases each). V lost 3 bases to trimming and J lost 4 bases, with 17 bases between them. The CDR3 sequence is 16 residues long. Germline V gene sequence: CDR1 WSHSY, CDR2 SAAADI.

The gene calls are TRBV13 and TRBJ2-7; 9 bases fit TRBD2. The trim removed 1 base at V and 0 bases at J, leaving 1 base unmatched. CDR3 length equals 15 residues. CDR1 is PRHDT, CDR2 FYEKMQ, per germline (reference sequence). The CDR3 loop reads CASSLETSGSYEQYF. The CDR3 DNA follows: TGTGCCAGCAGCTTAGAGACTAGCGGCTCCTACGAGCAGTACTTC.

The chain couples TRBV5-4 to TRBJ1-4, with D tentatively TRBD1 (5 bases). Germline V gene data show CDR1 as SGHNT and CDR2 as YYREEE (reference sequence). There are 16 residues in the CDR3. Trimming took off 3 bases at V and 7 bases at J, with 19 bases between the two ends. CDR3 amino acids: CASSSTEDKVPEKLFF. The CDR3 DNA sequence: TGTGCCAGCAGCTCAACAGAGGACAAGGTCCCTGAAAAACTGTTTTTT. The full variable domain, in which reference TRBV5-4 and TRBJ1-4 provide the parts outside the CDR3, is ETGVTQSPTHLIKTRGQQVTLRCSSQSGHNTVSWYQQALGQGPQFIFQYYREEENGRGNFPPRFSGLQFPNYSSELNVNALELDDSALYLCASSSTEDKVPEKLFFGSGTQLSVL.

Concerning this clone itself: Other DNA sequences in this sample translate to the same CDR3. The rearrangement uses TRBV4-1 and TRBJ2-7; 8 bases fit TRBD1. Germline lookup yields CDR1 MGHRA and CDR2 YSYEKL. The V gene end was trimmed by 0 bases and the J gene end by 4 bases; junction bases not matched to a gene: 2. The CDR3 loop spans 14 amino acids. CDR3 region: CASSQDTGGYEQYF. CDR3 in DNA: TGCGCCAGCAGCCAAGATACAGGGGGGTACGAGCAGTACTTC.

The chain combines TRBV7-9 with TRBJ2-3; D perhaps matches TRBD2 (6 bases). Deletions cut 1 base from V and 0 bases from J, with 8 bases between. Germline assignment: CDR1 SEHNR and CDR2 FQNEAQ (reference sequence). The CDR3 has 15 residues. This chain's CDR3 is CASSLVGTSTDTQYF. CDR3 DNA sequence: TGTGCCAGCAGCTTAGTAGGGACTAGCACAGATACGCAGTATTTT.

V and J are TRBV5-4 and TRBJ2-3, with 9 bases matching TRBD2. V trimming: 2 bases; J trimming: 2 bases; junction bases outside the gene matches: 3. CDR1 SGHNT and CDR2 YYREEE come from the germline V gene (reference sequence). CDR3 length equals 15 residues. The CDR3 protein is CASSFLAGITDTQYF. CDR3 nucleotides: TGTGCCAGCAGCTTTCTAGCGGGGATCACAGATACGCAGTATTTT.